This record concerns one T cell receptor beta chain sequence. The record originates from a study of cytomegalovirus exposure and HLA in healthy donors. Both 60 Vbeta primers and 13 Jbeta primers went into the PCR. Some clones are missing from TCRdb's copy, which holds only in-frame ones; the method was immunoSEQ multiplex PCR. Of 110,000 or so clones listed, roughly 80% are singletons. The CDR3 is 11 amino acids. The V end was cut by 7 bases, the J end by 4 bases, with 10 bases between. Germline V gives CDR1 SQVTM, CDR2 ANQGSEA. This chain connects TRBV29-1 to TRBJ1-2; D uncertain. This TCR came from a woman aged 25-40 years in good health and CMV-seropositive. Sequencing was done on a sample of PBMCs. The CDR3 DNA follows: TGCAGCGGTCAGGACTTCTATGGCTACACCTTC. Its translation: CSGQDFYGYTF.